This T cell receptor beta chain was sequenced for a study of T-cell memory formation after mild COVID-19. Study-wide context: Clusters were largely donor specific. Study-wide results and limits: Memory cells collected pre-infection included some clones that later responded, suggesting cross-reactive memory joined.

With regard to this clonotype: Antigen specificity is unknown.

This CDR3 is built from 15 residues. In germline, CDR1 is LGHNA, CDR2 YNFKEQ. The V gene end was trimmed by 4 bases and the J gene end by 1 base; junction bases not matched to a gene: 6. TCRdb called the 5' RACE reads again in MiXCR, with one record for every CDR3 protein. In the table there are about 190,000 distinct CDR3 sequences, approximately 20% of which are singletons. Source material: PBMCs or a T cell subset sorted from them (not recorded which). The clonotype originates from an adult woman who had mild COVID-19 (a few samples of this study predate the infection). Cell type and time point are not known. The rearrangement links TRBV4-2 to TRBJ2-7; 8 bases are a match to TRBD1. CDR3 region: CASSRDRGVSYEQYF. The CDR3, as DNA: TGTGCCAGCAGCCGAGACAGGGGAGTATCCTACGAGCAGTACTTC.